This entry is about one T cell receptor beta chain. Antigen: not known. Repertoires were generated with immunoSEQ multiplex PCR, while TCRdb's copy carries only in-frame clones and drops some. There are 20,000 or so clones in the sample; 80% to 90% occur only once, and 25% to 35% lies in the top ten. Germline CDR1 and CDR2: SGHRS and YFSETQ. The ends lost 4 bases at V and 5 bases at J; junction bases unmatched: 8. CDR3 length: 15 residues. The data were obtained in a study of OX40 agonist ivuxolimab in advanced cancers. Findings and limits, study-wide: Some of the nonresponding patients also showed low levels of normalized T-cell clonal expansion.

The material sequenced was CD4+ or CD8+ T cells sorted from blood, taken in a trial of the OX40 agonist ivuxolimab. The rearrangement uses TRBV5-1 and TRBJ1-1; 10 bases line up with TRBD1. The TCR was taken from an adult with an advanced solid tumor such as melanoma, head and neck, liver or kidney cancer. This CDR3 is CASSPAGTGVTEAFF. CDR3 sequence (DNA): TGCGCCAGCAGCCCGGCCGGGACAGGGGTTACTGAAGCTTTCTTT.